This T cell receptor (beta chain) is drawn from a study of CD8 T cells in ankylosing spondylitis. Findings and caveats of the study: Previously reported in reactive arthritis synovial fluid and blood were some of the motif variants. According to the report, clones linked to the disease were significantly enriched in matched synovial fluid samples taken from ankylosing spondylitis patients. Typical of ankylosing spondylitis blood, it appeared, was a TCR beta motif of under 10 highly homologous variants.

TCRdb ran MiXCR on the 5' RACE reads and lists one entry per CDR3 protein. The table includes 650,000 to 800,000 distinct CDR3 sequences, 19% detected once. The CDR3 loop spans 13 amino acids. Germline V gene data show CDR1 as SGHTA and CDR2 as FQGNSA. The V gene lost 1 base and the J gene lost 7 bases, with 11 bases spanning the gap. At least ten counts were recorded for this clonotype. Its antigen remains unidentified. The TCR sequence derives from a male donor with ankylosing spondylitis. Input material: blood, either unsorted or a sorted T cell fraction (not recorded which). The V gene is TRBV7-2, the J gene TRBJ2-7; D is perhaps TRBD1 (5 bases). CDR3 sequence: CASSLVGPGEQYF. The CDR3 region has the DNA TGTGCCAGCAGCTTAGTGGGGCCCGGAGAGCAGTACTTC.